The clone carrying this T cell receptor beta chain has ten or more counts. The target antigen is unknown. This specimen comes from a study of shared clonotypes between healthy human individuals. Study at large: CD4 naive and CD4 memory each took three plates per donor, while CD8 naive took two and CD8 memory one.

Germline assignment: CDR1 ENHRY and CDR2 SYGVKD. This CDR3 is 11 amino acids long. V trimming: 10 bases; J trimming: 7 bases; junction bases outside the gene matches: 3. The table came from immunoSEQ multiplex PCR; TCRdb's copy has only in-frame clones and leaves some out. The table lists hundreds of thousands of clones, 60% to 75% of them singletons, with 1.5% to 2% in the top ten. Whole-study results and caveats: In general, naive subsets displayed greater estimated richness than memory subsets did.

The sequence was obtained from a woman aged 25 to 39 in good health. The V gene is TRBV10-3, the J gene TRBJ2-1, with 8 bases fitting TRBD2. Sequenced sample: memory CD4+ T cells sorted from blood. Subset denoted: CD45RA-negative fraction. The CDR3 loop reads CANGLANEQFF. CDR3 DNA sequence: TGTGCCAATGGACTAGCAAATGAGCAGTTCTTC.